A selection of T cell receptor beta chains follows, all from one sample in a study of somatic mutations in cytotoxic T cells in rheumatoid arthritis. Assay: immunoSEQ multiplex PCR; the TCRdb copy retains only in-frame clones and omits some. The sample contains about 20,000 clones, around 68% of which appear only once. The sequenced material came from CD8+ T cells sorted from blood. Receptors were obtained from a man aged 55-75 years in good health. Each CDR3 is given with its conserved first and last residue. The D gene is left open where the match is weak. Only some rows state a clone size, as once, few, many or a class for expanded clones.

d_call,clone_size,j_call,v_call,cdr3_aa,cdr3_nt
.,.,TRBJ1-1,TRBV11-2,CASALGGRTEAFF,TGTGCCAGCGCCCTCGGAGGTCGCACTGAAGCTTTCTTT
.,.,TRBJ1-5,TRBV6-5,CASSYSNSQPQHF,TGTGCCAGCAGTTACTCTAACTCCCAGCCCCAGCATTTT
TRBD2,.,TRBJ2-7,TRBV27,CASSPRTSGLSYEQYF,TGTGCCAGCAGTCCCCGGACTAGCGGGCTTTCCTACGAGCAGTACTTC
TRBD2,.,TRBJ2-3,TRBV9,CASSARLAGATDTQYF,TGTGCCAGCAGCGCCAGACTAGCGGGGGCCACAGATACGCAGTATTTT
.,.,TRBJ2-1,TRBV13,CASSLGWGGSNEQFF,TGTGCCAGCAGCCTGGGGTGGGGGGGCTCCAATGAGCAGTTCTTC
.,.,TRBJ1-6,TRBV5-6,CASSQQGWGSPLHF,TGTGCCAGCAGTCAACAGGGCTGGGGTTCACCCCTCCACTTT
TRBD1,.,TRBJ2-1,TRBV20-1,CSADRVSEQFF,TGCAGTGCCGACAGGGTATCTGAGCAGTTCTTC
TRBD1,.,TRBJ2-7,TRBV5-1,CASSLGTGEYEQYF,TGCGCCAGCAGCTTGGGGACAGGGGAGTACGAGCAGTACTTC
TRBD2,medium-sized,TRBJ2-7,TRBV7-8,CASSRTGTKANEQYF,TGTGCCAGCAGCCGGACCGGGACTAAGGCCAACGAGCAGTACTTC
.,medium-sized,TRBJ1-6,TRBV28,CASSHLNLQGMDSPLHF,TGTGCCAGCAGTCATCTTAATCTCCAGGGTATGGATTCACCCCTCCACTTT
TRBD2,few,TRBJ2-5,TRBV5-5,CASSFGTSVYQETQYF,TGTGCCAGCAGCTTTGGGACTAGCGTCTATCAAGAGACCCAGTACTTC
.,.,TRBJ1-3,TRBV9,CASSVDGRPVGSGNTIYF,TGTGCCAGCAGCGTAGATGGCAGGCCGGTAGGCTCTGGAAACACCATATATTTT
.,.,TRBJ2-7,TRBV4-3,CASSQDQAGWTYEQYF,TGCGCCAGCAGCCAAGATCAGGCAGGTTGGACCTACGAGCAGTACTTC
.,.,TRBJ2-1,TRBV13,CASSLEGGGHIYNEQFF,TGTGCCAGCAGCTTAGAGGGGGGGGGACACATCTACAATGAGCAGTTCTTC
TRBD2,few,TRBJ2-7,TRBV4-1,CASSQDGGGSRNEQYF,TGCGCCAGCAGCCAAGATGGTGGCGGGAGTCGGAACGAGCAGTACTTC
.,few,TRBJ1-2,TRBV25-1,CASSSRYGYTF,TGTGCCAGCAGTTCTCGCTATGGCTACACCTTC
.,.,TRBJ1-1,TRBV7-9,CASSSGHQNTEAFF,TGTGCCAGCAGTTCGGGACACCAGAACACTGAAGCTTTCTTT
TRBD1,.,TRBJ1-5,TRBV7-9,CASSLVGDRGRTSNQPQHF,TGTGCCAGCAGCTTAGTCGGGGACAGGGGGCGGACCAGCAATCAGCCCCAGCATTTT
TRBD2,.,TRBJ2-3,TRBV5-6,CASSFPGTSGLLHPDTQYF,TGTGCCAGCAGCTTTCCGGGCACTAGCGGGTTGCTTCACCCGGATACGCAGTATTTT
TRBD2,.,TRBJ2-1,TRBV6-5,CASSTLADSYNEQFF,TGTGCCAGCAGTACACTAGCGGACTCCTACAATGAGCAGTTCTTC
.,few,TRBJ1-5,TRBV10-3,CAISPRGGESNQPQHF,TGTGCCATCAGTCCACGCGGGGGAGAAAGCAATCAGCCCCAGCATTTT
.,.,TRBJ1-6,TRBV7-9,CASSLANPAATNSPLHF,TGTGCCAGCAGCTTAGCGAATCCCGCGGCCACCAATTCACCCCTCCACTTT
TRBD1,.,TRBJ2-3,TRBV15,CATSREHAGQVSDTQYF,TGTGCCACCAGCAGGGAACACGCAGGACAGGTCTCAGATACGCAGTATTTT
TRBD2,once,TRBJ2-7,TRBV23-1,CASRTSGIYEQYF,TGCGCCAGCAGGACTAGCGGGATCTACGAGCAGTACTTC